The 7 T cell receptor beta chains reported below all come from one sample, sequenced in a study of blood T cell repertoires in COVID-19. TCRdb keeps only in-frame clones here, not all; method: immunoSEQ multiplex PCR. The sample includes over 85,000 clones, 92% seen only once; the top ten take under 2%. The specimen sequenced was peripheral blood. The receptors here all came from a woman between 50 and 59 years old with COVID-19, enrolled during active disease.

The DNA of the CDR3 is TGTGCCTGGAGCCAGGGCCTGAGCTCTGGAAACACCATATATTTT. As protein: CAWSQGLSSGNTIYF. The rearrangement links TRBV30 to TRBJ1-3; a possible D gene is TRBD1 (5 bases). Trimming removed 3 bases from V and 0 bases from J, with 12 bases in between. The CDR3 length is 15 residues. Per germline, CDR1 GTSNPN and CDR2 SVGIG (reference sequence).

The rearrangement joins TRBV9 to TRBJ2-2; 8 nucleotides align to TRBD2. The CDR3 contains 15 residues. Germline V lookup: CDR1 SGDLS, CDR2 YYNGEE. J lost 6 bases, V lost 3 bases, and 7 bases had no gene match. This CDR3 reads CASSGPGLGAGELFF. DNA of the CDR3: TGTGCCAGCAGCGGGCCGGGACTAGGAGCCGGGGAGCTGTTTTTT.

Here the CDR3 DNA reads TGTGCCAGCAGTTACCTTCCGGGCACTGAAGCTTTCTTT. It yields the protein CASSYLPGTEAFF. The chain links TRBV12-3 or TRBV12-4 to TRBJ1-1; D gene uncertain. CDR3 length: 13 residues. V was cut by 4 bases and J by 4 bases, with 10 bases left in between.

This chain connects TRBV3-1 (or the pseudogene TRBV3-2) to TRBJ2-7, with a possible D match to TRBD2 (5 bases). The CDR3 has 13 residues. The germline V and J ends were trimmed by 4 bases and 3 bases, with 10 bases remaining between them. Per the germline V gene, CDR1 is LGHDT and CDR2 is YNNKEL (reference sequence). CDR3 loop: CASSPTGGYEQYV. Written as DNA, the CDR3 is TGTGCCAGCAGCCCTACCGGAGGCTACGAGCAGTACGTC.

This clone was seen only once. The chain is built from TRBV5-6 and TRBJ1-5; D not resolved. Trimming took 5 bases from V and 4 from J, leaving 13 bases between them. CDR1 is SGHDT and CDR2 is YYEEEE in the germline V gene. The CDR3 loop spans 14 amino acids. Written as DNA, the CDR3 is TGTGCCAGCAGTGCGAGGTCCCGGAATCAGCCCCAGCATTTT. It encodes CASSARSRNQPQHF.

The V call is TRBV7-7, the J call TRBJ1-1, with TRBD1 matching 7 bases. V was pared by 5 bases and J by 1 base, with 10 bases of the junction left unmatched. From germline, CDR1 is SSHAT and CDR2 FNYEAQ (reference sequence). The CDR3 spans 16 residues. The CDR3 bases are TGTGCCAGCAGCCCTACAGGACAGGAGAAGAACACTGAAGCTTTCTTT. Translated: CASSPTGQEKNTEAFF.

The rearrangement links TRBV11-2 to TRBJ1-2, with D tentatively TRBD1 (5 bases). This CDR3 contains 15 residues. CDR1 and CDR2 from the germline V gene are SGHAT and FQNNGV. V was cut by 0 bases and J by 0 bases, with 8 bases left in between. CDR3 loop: CASSLEWGANYGYTF. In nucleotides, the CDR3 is TGTGCCAGCAGCTTAGAGTGGGGGGCTAACTATGGCTACACCTTC.